This T cell receptor (beta chain) stems from a study of T cell responses to AZD1222 COVID-19 vaccine. V shed 4 bases and J 3 bases; nucleotides not matched to a gene: 5. The CDR3 extends over 15 amino acids. Germline V CDR1 and CDR2: SGHRS, YFSETQ. Libraries were prepared by immunoSEQ multiplex PCR; TCRdb keeps only in-frame clonotypes and omits some of them. The sample gives some 100,000 clones, around 87% of which show up once; roughly 5% is in the top ten. The origin of this receptor is an adult in good health. The chain joins TRBV5-1 to TRBJ1-2, with 11 positions matching TRBD1. This specimen consisted of peripheral blood, obtained on day 0 of AZD1222 vaccination. The CDR3 loop reads CASSGRTGGDYGYTF. The CDR3 DNA sequence: TGCGCCAGCAGCGGCCGGACAGGGGGCGACTATGGCTACACCTTC.